The T cell receptor (beta chain) described here comes from a study of regulatory T cells in long-lasting Graves disease. The overall study: Positivity for TSH receptor antibodies plus over 5 years of antithyroid drugs meant persistent Graves' disease. Study-wide findings and caveats: Sharing of public clonotypes was greater in persistent patients (around 2,500) than in new patients (around 1,000).

Germline assignment: CDR1 MNHNS and CDR2 SASEGT. The CDR3 spans 16 residues. Notes on this clonotype: Its antigen is as yet unknown. At one end the junction does not follow the germline gene, possibly because of a read error.

CDR3 regions were amplified by Arm-PCR using iRepertoire HTBI primers to build TCR beta libraries. A single record per CDR3 protein comes from TCRdb applying MiXCR to the multiplex PCR reads. The data hold some 420,000 distinct CDR3 sequences, with approximately 23% observed a single time. Time point noted: persistent/refractory GD, antithyroid drugs over 5 years with positive TRAb. Construction of the TCR library relied on RNA isolated from PBMCs. The J gene is TRBJ1-3, the V gene TRBV6-1; D is perhaps TRBD1 (6 bases). This TCR derives from a female donor with Graves disease. Sequenced here: peripheral blood mononuclear cells (PBMCs), sampled when the disease was refractory, from a patient treated with antithyroid drugs. The CDR3 region is CVSSDYRVISGNTIYF. The CDR3 DNA is TGTGTCAGCAGTGACTACAGGGTGATCTCTGGAAACACCATATATTTT.